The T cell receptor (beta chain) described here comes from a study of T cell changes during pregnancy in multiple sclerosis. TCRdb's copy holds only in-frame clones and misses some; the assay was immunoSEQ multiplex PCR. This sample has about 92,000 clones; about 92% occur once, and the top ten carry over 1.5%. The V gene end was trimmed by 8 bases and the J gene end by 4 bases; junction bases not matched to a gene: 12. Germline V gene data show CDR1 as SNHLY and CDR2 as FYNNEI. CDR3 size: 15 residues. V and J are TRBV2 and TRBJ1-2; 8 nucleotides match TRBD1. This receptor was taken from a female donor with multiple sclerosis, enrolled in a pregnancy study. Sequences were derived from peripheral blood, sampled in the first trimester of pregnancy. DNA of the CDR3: TGTGCCAGCCGAGGGACAGGAAAGGGTGGCTATGGCTACACCTTC. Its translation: CASRGTGKGGYGYTF.